One and the same sample provided the 20 T cell receptor beta chains below, sequenced in a study of T cell responses to AZD1222 COVID-19 vaccine (dated by TCRdb to the early 2020s). The intended sense of this specimen's time point label: baseline before first vaccination. The library was generated by the immunoSEQ multiplex PCR assay. The clones in this table, taken by TCRdb from immuneACCESS, are in-frame only. Not every clone is retained; where verified, under half of the shortfall comes from an unresolved V gene, and the cause of the rest is unknown. Counted in this sample were some 86,000 clones; 70% to 85% of them appeared once. The ten biggest clones cover more than 20% of the sample. Sequenced material: peripheral blood, taken on day 0 of AZD1222 vaccination. Receptors originate from an adult in good health.

The rearrangement uses TRBV27 and TRBJ1-1, with 8 bases identical to TRBD1. CDR3 length equals 15 residues. Trimming at V came to 5 bases and at J to 0 bases, leaving 5 bases not matched to a gene. The germline gives CDR1 MNHEY, CDR2 SMNVEV (reference sequence). CDR3 bases: TGTGCCAGCAGTCCCCGGACAGGGTTGAACACTGAAGCTTTCTTT. Translated: CASSPRTGLNTEAFF.

The chain links TRBV28 to TRBJ2-1; D unclear. This CDR3 comprises 12 residues. The V gene's germline CDR1 is MDHEN and CDR2 SYDVKM. V gave up 7 bases and J gave up 10 bases, with 14 bases separating them. The CDR3 nucleotides are TGTGCCAGCACCCGCGTTGGCGGCGAGCAGTTCTTC. This translates into CASTRVGGEQFF.

The V and J genes are TRBV6-1 and TRBJ2-7, with 9 bases lining up with TRBD1. Germline CDR1 is MNHNS and CDR2 is SASEGT. The CDR3 is 15 residues long. J lost 4 bases, V lost 2 bases, and 6 bases had no gene match. The CDR3 DNA is TGTGCCAGCAGTGAACGGGACAGGGCTTGGTACGAGCAGTACTTC. It translates to CASSERDRAWYEQYF.

The chain combines TRBV30 with TRBJ2-3; weak D call: TRBD2 (6 bases). The germline V and J ends were trimmed by 2 bases and 2 bases, with 11 bases remaining between them. From germline, CDR1 is GTSNPN and CDR2 SVGIG (reference sequence). CDR3 size: 14 residues. In DNA form, the CDR3 reads TGTGCCTGGAGTTCGAAGCGGGTCACAGATACGCAGTATTTT. As protein: CAWSSKRVTDTQYF.

This clone was recorded once. The V gene is TRBV15, the J gene TRBJ2-5; D gene ambiguous. V was trimmed by 7 bases and J by 13 bases, leaving 10 bases between them. Germline CDR1 and CDR2: LNHNV and YYDKDF (reference sequence). This CDR3 has 9 amino acids. The CDR3 reads CATILKGYF. Here the CDR3 DNA reads TGTGCCACCATCCTTAAGGGGTACTTC. The full variable domain, completed using reference TRBV15 and TRBJ2-5, is DAMVIQNPRYQVTQFGKPVTLSCSQTLNHNVMYWYQQKSSQAPKLLFHYYDKDFNNEADTPDNFQSRRPNTSFCFLDIRSPGLGDTAMYLCATILKGYFGPGTRLLVL.

V gene TRBV27 combines with J gene TRBJ1-1, with a weak D call TRBD1 (6 bases). Germline V lookup: CDR1 MNHEY, CDR2 SMNVEV (reference sequence). This CDR3 region has 15 residues. V was trimmed by 5 bases and J by 4 bases, leaving 17 bases between them. The CDR3: CASSPHRVSGTEAFF. For the CDR3, the DNA is TGTGCCAGCAGTCCCCACAGGGTATCGGGCACTGAAGCTTTCTTT.

The chain is built from TRBV19 and TRBJ1-1; the D gene is possibly TRBD1 (6 bases). The CDR3 is made up of 15 amino acids. V shed 7 bases and J shed 3 bases, with 18 bases lying between them. The V gene's germline CDR1 is LNHDA and CDR2 SQIVND (reference sequence). The CDR3 DNA reads as TGTGCCAGTAATAATATGGGGGCTGGTGACACTGAAGCTTTCTTT. As protein: CASNNMGAGDTEAFF.

The chain joins TRBV5-4 to TRBJ2-5, with D hard to call. From germline, CDR1 is SGHNT and CDR2 YYREEE (reference sequence). Trimming removed 1 base from V and 2 bases from J, with 12 bases in between. The CDR3 is 15 residues long. Here the CDR3 DNA reads TGTGCCAGCAGCTTGTACCAGAAATATCAAGAGACCCAGTACTTC. Translating it yields CASSLYQKYQETQYF.

The J gene is TRBJ2-3, the V gene TRBV14, with TRBD1 matching over 7 bases. The junction had 4 bases not matched to a gene; V was cut back by 4 bases and J by 0 bases. Germline CDR1 SGHDN, CDR2 FVKESK. The CDR3 is 15 residues long. Here the CDR3 DNA reads TGTGCCAGCAGCCCGCTGGGACAGAGCACAGATACGCAGTATTTT. Its protein is CASSPLGQSTDTQYF.

This clone was counted a few times. J is TRBJ2-1 and V is TRBV27; D is unclear. Deletions cut 5 bases from V and 8 bases from J, with 16 bases between. The CDR3 is 14 amino acids. CDR1 MNHEY and CDR2 SMNVEV come from the germline V gene (reference sequence). The CDR3 nucleotides read TGTGCCAGCAGTCCTGAACTGGGTCGTGATGAGCAGTTCTTC. Translating it yields CASSPELGRDEQFF.

V is TRBV9 and J is TRBJ2-2, with 10 bases that match TRBD2. This CDR3 contains 16 residues. V shed 3 bases, J shed 1 base, and the junction held 3 bases outside the gene matches. Per germline, CDR1 SGDLS and CDR2 YYNGEE. This chain's CDR3 is CASSETSGQNTGELFF. The CDR3 nucleotides are TGTGCCAGCAGCGAGACTAGCGGGCAGAACACCGGGGAGCTGTTTTTT.

The genes are TRBV3-1 (or the pseudogene TRBV3-2) and TRBJ2-7, with TRBD2 matching over 7 bases. The germline gives CDR1 LGHDT, CDR2 YNNKEL (reference sequence). J lost 6 bases, V lost 1 base, and 6 bases had no gene match. The CDR3 is 14 amino acids. Written as DNA, the CDR3 is TGTGCCAGCAGCCAAGCCAGGGACTATAGCGAGCAGTACTTC. Its protein is CASSQARDYSEQYF.

The chain employs TRBV7-5 and TRBJ1-5; TRBD1 was called by the table and not checked on the DNA. TRBV7-5 counts as a pseudogene. This CDR3 comprises 12 residues. CDR3 in DNA: TGTGTCAGAAGCTTAGTGGCACAGCCCCAGCATTTT. Translated, it gives CVRSLVAQPQHF.

V and J are TRBV3-1 (or the pseudogene TRBV3-2) and TRBJ1-2; TRBD1 agrees at 8 bases. CDR1 is LGHDT and CDR2 is YNNKEL in the germline V gene (reference sequence). V shed 0 bases, J shed 5 bases, and the junction held 20 bases outside the gene matches. The CDR3 length is 20 residues. This CDR3 reads CASSQDPFGTGLRERYGYTF. The CDR3 coding sequence is TGTGCCAGCAGCCAAGATCCGTTTGGGACAGGTTTAAGGGAGAGGTATGGCTACACCTTC.

J is TRBJ2-5 and V is TRBV11-2; TRBD2 aligns across 7 bases. The germline gives CDR1 SGHAT, CDR2 FQNNGV. Trimming took 5 bases from V and 5 from J; bases not matched to a gene: 8. This CDR3 region has 14 residues. The CDR3 sequence is CASSLRSGGETQYF. CDR3 DNA sequence: TGTGCCAGCAGCCTCCGGTCCGGGGGGGAGACCCAGTACTTC.

The rearrangement uses TRBV5-1 and TRBJ2-5; D is unresolved. The germline gives CDR1 SGHRS, CDR2 YFSETQ. This CDR3 comprises 13 residues. The V gene lost 1 base and the J gene lost 2 bases, with 6 bases spanning the gap. CDR3 sequence reads: CASSLLGQETQYF. Written as DNA, the CDR3 is TGCGCCAGCAGCTTGCTAGGACAAGAGACCCAGTACTTC.

The chain combines TRBV4-3 with TRBJ2-3; D unresolved. The CDR3 extends over 14 amino acids. The ends were cut back, 0 bases at V and 7 bases at J, with 11 bases in the middle. CDR1 is LGHNA and CDR2 is YSLEER in the germline V gene. The CDR3 reads CASSQDNSRNTQYF. CDR3 DNA sequence: TGCGCCAGCAGCCAAGATAACAGTAGAAATACGCAGTATTTT.

The chain couples TRBV7-9 to TRBJ1-1, with TRBD1 as a possible D gene (6 bases). CDR1 and CDR2 from the germline V gene are SEHNR and FQNEAQ (reference sequence). Trimming removed 5 bases at V and 4 bases at J, with 14 bases between. The CDR3 consists of 14 residues. CDR3 protein: CASSRSLGGTEAFF. Here the CDR3 DNA reads TGTGCCAGCAGCCGAAGCTTAGGGGGCACTGAAGCTTTCTTT.

V usage is TRBV7-2 and J usage is TRBJ1-2; D perhaps matches TRBD1 (5 bases). Trimming removed 0 bases at V and 7 bases at J, with 9 bases between. The CDR3 covers 13 residues. Germline CDR1 SGHTA, CDR2 FQGNSA. The CDR3: CASSLASRGGYTF. CDR3 coding DNA: TGTGCCAGCAGCTTAGCGTCTAGGGGTGGCTACACCTTC.

The chain recombines TRBV25-1 with TRBJ2-2; TRBD1 aligns across 9 bases. The length of the CDR3 is 13 residues. After removal of 11 bases from V and 5 bases from J, the junction contained 6 bases not matched to a gene. Germline CDR1 is MGHDK and CDR2 is SYGVNS. The CDR3 DNA is TGTGCCGCCTCCGGGACAGGGACCGGGGAGCTGTTTTTT. This codes for CAASGTGTGELFF.